A single sample gave rise to the 2 T cell receptor beta chains below, sequenced in a study of human T cells and chemical hapten exposure. Using its own MiXCR run on the RACE reads, TCRdb lists one record per CDR3 protein. The sample comprises 40,000 or so distinct CDR3 sequences, over 9.5% of which are singletons, and around 6.3% rests with the top ten. Noted time point: pre-sensitization, week 0. As for treatment: therapeutic diphenylcyclopropenone sensitization with weekly scalp DPC. Sequenced material: whole blood, taken in connection with sensitization to the hapten diphenylcyclopropenone (DPC). All receptors derive from a man younger than 45 with alopecia areata. Some clones in this sample may be carry-over from other donors' samples.

This clonotype was recorded many times. The chain links TRBV27 to TRBJ1-1, with D unclear. The CDR3 totals 14 residues. Germline CDR1 is MNHEY and CDR2 is SMNVEV (reference sequence). Between the trimmed V and J ends, which lost 0 bases and 2 bases, there was a span of 7 bases. The CDR3 DNA follows: TGTGCCAGCAGTTTATCAGGCGGAAACACTGAAGCTTTCTTT. Residues: CASSLSGGNTEAFF.

This clonotype was detected many times. The chain recombines TRBV19 with TRBJ2-4, with a tentative D call TRBD2 (5 bases). Trimming pared 3 bases from V and 10 bases from J, leaving 10 bases between. Germline V gene data show CDR1 as LNHDA and CDR2 as SQIVND (reference sequence). CDR3 length equals 12 residues. The CDR3 DNA follows: TGTGCCAGTAGTATGAACCGGGGAATTCAGTACTTC. Its protein product is CASSMNRGIQYF.